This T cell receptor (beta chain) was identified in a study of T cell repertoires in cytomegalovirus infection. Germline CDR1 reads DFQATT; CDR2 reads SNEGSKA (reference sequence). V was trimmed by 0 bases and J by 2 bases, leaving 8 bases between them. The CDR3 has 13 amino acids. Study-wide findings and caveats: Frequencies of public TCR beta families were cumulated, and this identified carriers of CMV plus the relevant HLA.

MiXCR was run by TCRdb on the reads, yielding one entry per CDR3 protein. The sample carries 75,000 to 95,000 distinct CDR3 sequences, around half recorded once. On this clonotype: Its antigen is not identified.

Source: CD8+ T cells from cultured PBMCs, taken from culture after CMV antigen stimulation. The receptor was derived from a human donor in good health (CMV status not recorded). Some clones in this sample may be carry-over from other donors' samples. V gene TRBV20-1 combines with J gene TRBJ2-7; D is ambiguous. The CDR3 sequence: CSARDSQAYEQYF. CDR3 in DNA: TGCAGTGCTAGAGATTCCCAAGCCTACGAGCAGTACTTC.